The 23 T cell receptor beta chains listed next were all sequenced from one sample in a study of Tregs in tolerant kidney transplant recipients. Sequencing was performed with immunoSEQ multiplex PCR; in TCRdb, only in-frame clones are kept and a portion is missing. The repertoire table contains over 25,000 clones. Here the sequenced sample was CD8+ T cells from blood, taken before the transplant. The receptors originated from a human donor who received a combined kidney and bone marrow transplant.

Points on this clone: Read coverage stops 3 residues before the CDR3 terminus; the germline J gene supplies the remainder. The chain uses TRBV18 and TRBJ2-3; 10 bases agree with TRBD2. The germline gives CDR1 KGHSH, CDR2 LQKENI. V dropped 4 bases and J dropped 3; count of bases not matched to a gene: 4. The CDR3 totals 15 residues. The chain's CDR3 is CASSLPGLATDTQYF. The covered CDR3 bases are TGTGCCAGCTCACTTCCGGGACTAGCGACAGATACG.

Comments on this clone: The DNA ends 3 residues before the CDR3 does, and the rest of the CDR3 is filled in from the germline J gene. V gene TRBV6-2 or TRBV6-3 combines with J gene TRBJ1-2; TRBD1 agrees at 10 bases. Germline CDR1 and CDR2: MNHEY and SVGEGT. Trimming at V came to 6 bases and at J to 6 bases, leaving 4 bases not matched to a gene. The CDR3 runs 13 residues. The CDR3: CASRYGTGDGYTF. CDR3 DNA (partial): TGTGCCAGCAGATACGGGACAGGGGATGGC.

Worth noting for this clone: The CDR3 end lies 3 residues beyond the end of the read and is filled in from the germline J gene. The rearrangement joins TRBV5-1 to TRBJ1-1; D possibly corresponds to TRBD1 (6 bases). Trimming took 2 bases from V and 4 from J, leaving 9 bases between them. CDR1 and CDR2 (germline): SGHRS, YFSETQ. The CDR3 runs to 13 residues. CDR3 sequence: CASSFRGGTEAFF. The DNA read from the CDR3 is TGCGCCAGCAGCTTCAGGGGTGGCACTGAA.

In the case of this clone: Read data end 3 residues before the CDR3 end; the end is taken from the germline J gene. The chain has TRBV5-8 and TRBJ1-1; the match to TRBD1 covers 8 bases. CDR3 length: 13 residues. CDR1 and CDR2 (germline): SGHTS, YDEGEE. V lost 7 bases and J lost 1; bases outside the gene matches: 3. CDR3 amino acids: CASGDRGNTEAFF. CDR3 DNA, as far as it was read: TGTGCCAGCGGAGACAGGGGGAACACTGAA. Drawing the rest from reference TRBV5-8 and TRBJ1-1, the complete variable domain is EAGVTQSPTHLIKTRGQQATLRCSPISGHTSVYWYQQALGLGLQFLLWYDEGEERNRGNFPPRFSGRQFPNYSSELNVNALELEDSALYLCASGDRGNTEAFFGQGTRLTVV.

On this clone: The CDR3 is cut off 3 residues early in the read; its end comes from the germline J gene. This rearrangement joins TRBV7-9 to TRBJ2-2; tentatively, D is TRBD1 (5 bases). The V gene's germline CDR1 is SEHNR and CDR2 FQNEAQ (reference sequence). V was clipped by 8 bases and J by 6 bases, with 16 bases between them. The CDR3 runs 14 residues. CDR3 region: CASWIGDNAGELFF. The DNA read from the CDR3 is TGTGCCAGCTGGATAGGGGATAACGCCGGGGAG. The entire variable domain, with the rest obtained from reference TRBV7-9 and TRBJ2-2, is as follows: DTGVSQNPRHKITKRGQNVTFRCDPISEHNRLYWYRQTLGQGPEFLTYFQNEAQLEKSRLLSDRFSAERPKGSFSTLEIQRTEQGDSAMYLCASWIGDNAGELFFGEGSRLTVL.

In regard to this clone: The sequenced fragment ends 3 residues before the CDR3 boundary, so the rest is inferred from the germline J gene. The chain couples TRBV11-2 to TRBJ1-2; the D gene is possibly TRBD1 (5 bases). This CDR3 spans 13 amino acids. Germline V gene sequence: CDR1 SGHAT, CDR2 FQNNGV. Deletions cut 4 bases from V and 1 base from J, with 7 bases between. Partial CDR3 DNA: TGTGCCAGCAGCTCGACAGTTAACTATGGC. Translation: CASSSTVNYG. The entire CDR3 sequence reads CASSSTVNYGYTF.

A word on this clone: Read data end 3 residues before the CDR3 end; the end is taken from the germline J gene. The rearrangement uses TRBV19 and TRBJ2-7, with D maybe TRBD1 (6 bases). Between the trimmed V and J ends, which lost 10 bases and 0 bases, there was a span of 13 bases. The CDR3 runs 13 residues. Germline lookup yields CDR1 LNHDA and CDR2 SQIVND (reference sequence). CDR3 residues: CAIHRESSYEQYF. CDR3 DNA, as far as it was read: TGTGCCATCCACAGGGAAAGCTCCTACGAG.

Turning to this clone: The CDR3 is cut off 3 residues early in the read; its end comes from the germline J gene. J is TRBJ1-4 and V is TRBV6-1; D uncertain. Germline values: CDR1 MNHNS, CDR2 SASEGT. V lost 3 bases, J lost 7 bases, and 12 bases lay in between. The CDR3 spans 14 residues. The sequenced CDR3 bases are TGTGCCAGCAGTGATACTGAGTACCCTGAAAAA. The encoded protein is CASSDTEYPEK. The whole CDR3 sequence is CASSDTEYPEKLFF.

The DNA read from the CDR3 is TGTGCCAGCAGCTTAGCCGGCGGGAGCTCCTACGAG. This sequence encodes CASSLAGGSSYE. Given in full, the CDR3 is CASSLAGGSSYEQYF. This chain joins TRBV7-8 and TRBJ2-7, with 7 positions matching TRBD2. Coverage ceases 3 residues before the CDR3 finishes, and the germline J gene fills in the end. The CDR3 contains 15 residues. Germline values: CDR1 SGHVS, CDR2 FQNEAQ. J was trimmed by 0 bases and V by 0 bases; bases with no gene match: 2. Full variable domain (missing parts from reference TRBV7-8 and TRBJ2-7): GAGVSQSPRYKVAKRGQDVALRCDPISGHVSLFWYQQALGQGPEFLTYFQNEAQLDKSGLPSDRFFAERPEGSVSTLKIQRTQQEDSAVYLCASSLAGGSSYEQYFGPGTRLTVT.

Points on this clone: The CDR3 extends 3 residues past the end of the read, so its final part is completed from the germline J gene. The chain recombines TRBV29-1 with TRBJ2-2; TRBD1 matches at 9 bases. CDR1 is SQVTM, CDR2 ANQGSEA, per germline. This CDR3 region has 16 residues. Trimming cost V 6 bases and J 6 bases; bases outside gene matches: 14. The CDR3 bases that were read are TGCAGCGTCTACGTTCTGGACAGGGGTGTGGCCGGGGAG. Residues: CSVYVLDRGVAGE. From start to end, the CDR3 is CSVYVLDRGVAGELFF.

Concerning this clone itself: The DNA ends 3 residues before the CDR3 does, and the rest of the CDR3 is filled in from the germline J gene. The chain couples TRBV2 to TRBJ1-1; 9 bases are shared with TRBD1. Losses at the gene ends were 6 bases for V and 5 bases for J; bases not matched to a gene: 7. Germline loops: CDR1 SNHLY, CDR2 FYNNEI. The CDR3 sequence is 14 residues long. The CDR3 here is CASRAGTGRTEAFF. CDR3 DNA, as far as it was read: TGTGCCAGCAGAGCCGGGACAGGGAGGACTGAA.

The CDR3 loop is CASSSTGGNTGELFF. The CDR3 DNA, read in part, is TGTGCCAGCAGCTCCACAGGGGGTAACACCGGGGAG. The chain has TRBV7-2 and TRBJ2-2; TRBD1 aligns across 8 bases. The missing CDR3 end, 3 residues past where the read stops, is filled in from the germline J gene. The trim removed 4 bases at V and 2 bases at J, leaving 3 bases unmatched. Germline V gene lookup returns CDR1 SGHTA and CDR2 FQGNSA. The CDR3 is 15 residues long. Combining the CDR3 with reference TRBV7-2 and TRBJ2-2 gives the whole variable domain GAGVSQSPSNKVTEKGKDVELRCDPISGHTALYWYRQSLGQGLEFLIYFQGNSAPDKSGLPSDRFSAERTGGSVSTLTIQRTQQEDSAVYLCASSSTGGNTGELFFGEGSRLTVL.

With regard to this clone: The CDR3 end is not reached by the read, which stops 3 residues before it; the germline J gene fills it in. The V gene is TRBV13, the J gene TRBJ1-2, with 9 bases aligning to TRBD1. Germline values: CDR1 PRHDT, CDR2 FYEKMQ (reference sequence). The CDR3 is 16 amino acids. The covered CDR3 bases are TGTGCCAGCAGCCCCGGGGGACAGGGAGTATTAAGCGGC. Translation: CASSPGGQGVLSG. The whole CDR3 sequence reads CASSPGGQGVLSGYTF. The complete variable domain, with remaining parts taken from reference TRBV13 and TRBJ1-2, reads AAGVIQSPRHLIKEKRETATLKCYPIPRHDTVYWYQQGPGQDPQFLISFYEKMQSDKGSIPDRFSAQQFSDYHSELNMSSLELGDSALYFCASSPGGQGVLSGYTFGSGTRLTVV.

Comment on this clone: Read sequence stops 3 residues before the CDR3 end, and the germline J gene provides the missing end. The chain has TRBV14 and TRBJ2-7; 11 bases fit TRBD1. CDR1 and CDR2 (germline): SGHDN, FVKESK. V trimming: 6 bases; J trimming: 5 bases; junction bases outside the gene matches: 3. There are 13 residues in the CDR3. The covered CDR3 bases are TGTGCCAGCAGGCGGACAGGGGGCGACGAG. Residues: CASRRTGGDE. The complete CDR3 reads CASRRTGGDEQYF.

Notes on this clone: The read falls 3 residues short of the CDR3 end, and the missing part is taken from the germline J gene. The V call is TRBV29-1, the J call TRBJ1-1; possible D gene TRBD1, 6 bases. Germline-derived CDR1 and CDR2 are SQVTM and ANQGSEA. The V end was cut by 5 bases, the J end by 3 bases, with 13 bases between. The CDR3 extends over 13 amino acids. The CDR3 bases that were read are TGCAGCGTTCGGACAGTGGGCGACACTGAA. Protein: CSVRTVGDTE. The full CDR3 reads CSVRTVGDTEAFF.

About this clone itself: The read comes to an end 3 residues before the CDR3 does, leaving the germline J gene to fill in the end. This chain links TRBV7-9 with TRBJ2-1; no clear D gene. Deletions cut 5 bases from V and 9 bases from J, with 17 bases between. The CDR3 consists of 14 residues. Germline lookup yields CDR1 SEHNR and CDR2 FQNEAQ (reference sequence). CDR3 bases read: TGTGCCAGCAGCCCCTCGACTGTCTTCGGTGAG. Translating gives CASSPSTVFGE. The complete CDR3 protein is CASSPSTVFGEQFF.

With respect to this clone: Read sequence stops 3 residues before the CDR3 end, and the germline J gene provides the missing end. J is TRBJ2-7 and V is TRBV18; tentative D call: TRBD1 (5 bases). The CDR3 covers 12 residues. CDR1 KGHSH and CDR2 LQKENI come from the germline V gene. Trimming stripped 2 bases from V and 6 bases from J, with 8 bases between. CDR3 bases read: TGTGCCAGCTCACCAGGGGCACTCGAG. It yields the protein CASSPGALE. The CDR3, in full, reads CASSPGALEQYF.

Turning to this clone: The sequence runs out 3 residues before the end of the CDR3; the remainder is reconstructed from the germline J gene. The gene calls are TRBV19 and TRBJ2-7, with TRBD2 matching 8 bases. There are 15 residues in the CDR3. Germline lookup yields CDR1 LNHDA and CDR2 SQIVND (reference sequence). V was clipped by 4 bases and J by 6 bases; unmatched bases: 11. The sequenced CDR3 bases are TGTGCCAGTAGTACCCGACGGGGGGGCAAGGCCGAG. Translation gives CASSTRRGGKAE. The entire CDR3 is CASSTRRGGKAEQYF. Full variable domain (outside the CDR3, taken from reference TRBV19 and TRBJ2-7): DGGITQSPKYLFRKEGQNVTLSCEQNLNHDAMYWYRQDPGQGLRLIYYSQIVNDFQKGDIAEGYSVSREKKESFPLTVTSAQKNPTAFYLCASSTRRGGKAEQYFGPGTRLTVT.

Concerning this clone itself: The CDR3 end is not reached by the read, which stops 3 residues before it; the germline J gene fills it in. The chain carries TRBV12-3 or TRBV12-4 and TRBJ1-3, with TRBD1 as a possible D gene (6 bases). CDR3 length: 15 amino acids. Deletions cut 6 bases from V and 3 bases from J, with 15 bases between. The CDR3: CASRSPARGGNTIYF. The part of the CDR3 DNA that was read is TGTGCCAGCAGATCTCCGGCCAGGGGTGGAAACACC.

As to this clone: The read stops 3 residues short of the end of the CDR3; the missing end is completed from the germline J gene. The chain employs TRBV20-1 and TRBJ2-5; 10 nucleotides agree with TRBD2. Germline V lookup: CDR1 DFQATT, CDR2 SNEGSKA (reference sequence). The length of the CDR3 is 16 residues. J was trimmed by 5 bases and V by 1 base; bases with no gene match: 10. The part of the CDR3 DNA that was read is TGCAGTGCTAGAGGAACCGAGCGGGAGGGCCTCGAGACC. This sequence encodes CSARGTEREGLET. The full CDR3 reads CSARGTEREGLETQYF.

A word on this clone: The read gets to within 3 residues of the CDR3 end, and the germline J gene fills in the rest. The chain links TRBV19 to TRBJ2-2; D ambiguous. CDR1 LNHDA and CDR2 SQIVND come from the germline V gene (reference sequence). The CDR3 covers 14 residues. CDR3 in amino acids: CASSIAPVAGELFF. Incomplete CDR3 DNA: TGTGCCAGTAGTATAGCCCCTGTCGCAGGAGAG.

As concerns this clone: The missing CDR3 end, 3 residues past where the read stops, is filled in from the germline J gene. V usage is TRBV5-1 and J usage is TRBJ1-4; 7 bases are a match to TRBD1. J lost 8 bases, V lost 4 bases, and 5 bases had no gene match. CDR3 length: 13 residues. CDR1 and CDR2 (germline): SGHRS, YFSETQ. The CDR3 bases that were read are TGCGCCAGCAGCGACAGGGTGGCCGAAAAA. This codes for CASSDRVAEK. The whole CDR3 is CASSDRVAEKLFF. Combining the CDR3 with reference TRBV5-1 and TRBJ1-4 gives the whole variable domain KAGVTQTPRYLIKTRGQQVTLSCSPISGHRSVSWYQQTPGQGLQFLFEYFSETQRNKGNFPGRFSGRQFSNSRSEMNVSTLELGDSALYLCASSDRVAEKLFFGSGTQLSVL.

The CDR3 spells CASSAGTSTYNEQFF. The CDR3 DNA, read in part, is TGCGCCAGCAGCGCCGGGACTTCAACCTACAATGAG. This sequence joins TRBV5-1 and TRBJ2-1; TRBD2 is a possible D gene (6 bases). The CDR3 is cut off 3 residues early in the read; its end comes from the germline J gene. CDR3 length equals 15 residues. V shed 4 bases and J shed 2 bases, with 13 bases lying between them. Germline lookup yields CDR1 SGHRS and CDR2 YFSETQ.